A selection of T cell receptor beta chains follows, all from one sample in a study of cytomegalovirus exposure and HLA in healthy donors. The assay was immunoSEQ multiplex PCR, and TCRdb's table has in-frame clones only and misses some. The sample holds under 200,000 clones; 65% to 85% are singletons and the top ten take about 6.3%. The sample taken for sequencing was PBMCs. These receptors all stem from a male donor in good health and CMV-seropositive. Each CDR3 is given with its conserved first and last residue.

V gene,J gene,CDR3 protein
TRBV19,TRBJ1-2,CASSIGPRSENYGYTF
TRBV18,TRBJ1-1,CASSHREGKTEAFF
TRBV5-6,TRBJ1-5,CASSRVDQPQHF
TRBV6-4,TRBJ2-7,CASALERGPYEQYF
TRBV19,TRBJ2-2,CASSINSGRAIGELFF
TRBV19,TRBJ1-4,CASSHFEKLFF
TRBV5-1,TRBJ2-7,CASSLEGYEQYF
TRBV18,TRBJ2-5,CASSPRGGSRETQYF
TRBV11-2,TRBJ2-1,CASSRTAGGSYNEQFF
TRBV4-1,TRBJ1-2,CASSISRGRSYGYTF
TRBV19,TRBJ1-6,CASSTYGGSPLHF
TRBV6-6,TRBJ2-7,CASNGLAGGPRQYF
TRBV23-1,.,CASTAGQAPYEQYF
TRBV30,TRBJ2-7,CAWSPGRPEGYEQYF
TRBV5-1,TRBJ2-1,CASSLASGWHNEQFF
TRBV27,TRBJ1-5,CASSPTGGNQPQHF
TRBV6-1,TRBJ1-1,CASPQLGNTEAFF
TRBV7-9,TRBJ1-1,CASSLSAMNTEAFF